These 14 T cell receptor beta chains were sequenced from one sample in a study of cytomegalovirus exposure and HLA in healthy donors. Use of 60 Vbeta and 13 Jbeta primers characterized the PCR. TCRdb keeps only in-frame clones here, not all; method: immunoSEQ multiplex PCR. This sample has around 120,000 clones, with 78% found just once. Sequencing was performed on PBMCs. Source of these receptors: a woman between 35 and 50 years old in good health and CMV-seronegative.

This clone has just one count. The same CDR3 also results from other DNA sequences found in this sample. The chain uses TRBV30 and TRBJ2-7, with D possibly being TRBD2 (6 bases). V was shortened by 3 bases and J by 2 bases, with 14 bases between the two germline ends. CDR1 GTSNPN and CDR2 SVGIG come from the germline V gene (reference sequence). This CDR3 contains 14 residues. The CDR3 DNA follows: TGTGCCTGGAGAGCCCCGGGACTCACCTACGAGCAGTACTTC. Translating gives CAWRAPGLTYEQYF. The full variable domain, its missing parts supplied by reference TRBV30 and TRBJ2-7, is SQTIHQWPATLVQPVGSPLSLECTVEGTSNPNLYWYRQAAGRGLQLLFYSVGIGQISSEVPQNLSASRPQDRQFILSSKKLLLSDSGFYLCAWRAPGLTYEQYFGPGTRLTVT.

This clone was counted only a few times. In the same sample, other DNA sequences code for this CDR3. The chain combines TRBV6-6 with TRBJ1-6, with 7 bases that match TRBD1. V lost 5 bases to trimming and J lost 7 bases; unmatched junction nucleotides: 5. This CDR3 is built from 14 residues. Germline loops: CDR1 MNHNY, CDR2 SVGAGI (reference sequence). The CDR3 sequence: CASSPQGENSPLHF. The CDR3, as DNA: TGTGCCAGCAGTCCTCAGGGGGAGAATTCACCCCTCCACTTT.

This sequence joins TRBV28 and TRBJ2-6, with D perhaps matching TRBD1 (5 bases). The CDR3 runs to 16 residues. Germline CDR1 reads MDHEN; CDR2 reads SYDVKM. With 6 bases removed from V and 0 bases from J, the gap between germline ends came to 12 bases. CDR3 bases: TGTGCCAGCAGCTTGGGGCCTAGCTCTGGGGCCAACGTCCTGACTTTC. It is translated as CASSLGPSSGANVLTF.

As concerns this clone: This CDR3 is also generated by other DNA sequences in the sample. The CDR3 is CASSLGQSYEQYF. Written as DNA, the CDR3 is TGTGCCAGCAGCCTGGGACAGAGCTACGAGCAGTACTTC. The chain carries TRBV5-4 and TRBJ2-7, with 7 positions matching TRBD1. This CDR3 comprises 13 residues. The V and J ends lost 4 bases and 3 bases, in that order; junction bases with no gene match: 4. Germline assignment: CDR1 SGHNT and CDR2 YYREEE (reference sequence).

The CDR3 protein is CASSASGTGFQYF. The CDR3 region has the DNA TGCGCCAGCAGCGCCTCCGGGACAGGGTTTCAGTACTTC. This chain joins TRBV5-1 and TRBJ2-7; 9 nucleotides align to TRBD1. The CDR3 totals 13 residues. From germline, CDR1 is SGHRS and CDR2 YFSETQ. V lost 4 bases and J lost 10; bases outside the gene matches: 9.

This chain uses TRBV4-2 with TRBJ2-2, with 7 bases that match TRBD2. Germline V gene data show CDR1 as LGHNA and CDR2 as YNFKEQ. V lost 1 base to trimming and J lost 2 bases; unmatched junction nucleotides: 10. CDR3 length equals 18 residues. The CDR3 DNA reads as TGTGCCAGCAGCCAAGTCGGCGGGAGATCGTCAAACACCGGGGAGCTGTTTTTT. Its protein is CASSQVGGRSSNTGELFF.

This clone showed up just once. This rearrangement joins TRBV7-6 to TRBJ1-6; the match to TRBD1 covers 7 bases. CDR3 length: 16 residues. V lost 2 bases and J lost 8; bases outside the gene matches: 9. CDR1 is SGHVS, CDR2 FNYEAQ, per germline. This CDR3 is CASSLKPTGKDSPLHF. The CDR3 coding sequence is TGTGCCAGCAGCTTAAAACCGACAGGGAAGGATTCACCCCTCCACTTT.

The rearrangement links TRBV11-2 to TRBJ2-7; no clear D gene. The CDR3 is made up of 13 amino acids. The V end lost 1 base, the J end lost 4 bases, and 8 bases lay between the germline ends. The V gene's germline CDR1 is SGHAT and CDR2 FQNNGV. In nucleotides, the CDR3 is TGTGCCAGCAGCTTAGCTCGAGCGTACGAGCAGTACTTC. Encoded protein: CASSLARAYEQYF.

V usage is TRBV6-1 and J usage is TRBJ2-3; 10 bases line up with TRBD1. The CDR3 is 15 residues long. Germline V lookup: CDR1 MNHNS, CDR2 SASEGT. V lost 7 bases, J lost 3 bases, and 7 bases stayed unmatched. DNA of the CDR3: TGTGCCAGCAACAGCGACAGGGGGCATACAGATACGCAGTATTTT. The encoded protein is CASNSDRGHTDTQYF.

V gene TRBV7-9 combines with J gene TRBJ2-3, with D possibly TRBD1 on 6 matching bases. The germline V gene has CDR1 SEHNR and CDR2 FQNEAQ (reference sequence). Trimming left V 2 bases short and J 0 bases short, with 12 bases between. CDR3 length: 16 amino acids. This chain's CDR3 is CASSLNAGVSTDTQYF. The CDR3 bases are TGTGCCAGCAGCTTAAACGCAGGGGTCAGCACAGATACGCAGTATTTT.

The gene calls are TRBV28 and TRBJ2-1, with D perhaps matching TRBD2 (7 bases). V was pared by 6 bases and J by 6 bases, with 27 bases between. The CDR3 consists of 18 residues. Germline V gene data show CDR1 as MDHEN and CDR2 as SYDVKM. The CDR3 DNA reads TGTGCCAGCAGGATGGGGGGGCCAGGTCCCCCCGGTGCCAATGAGCAGTTCTTC. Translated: CASRMGGPGPPGANEQFF.

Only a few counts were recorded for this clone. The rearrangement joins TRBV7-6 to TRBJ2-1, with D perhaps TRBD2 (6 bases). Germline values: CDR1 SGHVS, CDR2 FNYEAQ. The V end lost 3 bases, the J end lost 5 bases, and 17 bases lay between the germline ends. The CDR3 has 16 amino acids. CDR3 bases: TGTGCCAGCAGCTTCTTTTCGGGATGGGGGGACAATGAGCAGTTCTTC. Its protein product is CASSFFSGWGDNEQFF.

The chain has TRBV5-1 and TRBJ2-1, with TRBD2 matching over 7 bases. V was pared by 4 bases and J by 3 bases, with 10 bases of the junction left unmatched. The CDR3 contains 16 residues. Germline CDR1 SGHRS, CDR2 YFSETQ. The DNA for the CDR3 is TGCGCCAGCAGCCCCAGCGGGGTAGAGGGCTACAATGAGCAGTTCTTC. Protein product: CASSPSGVEGYNEQFF. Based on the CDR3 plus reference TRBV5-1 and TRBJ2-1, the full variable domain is KAGVTQTPRYLIKTRGQQVTLSCSPISGHRSVSWYQQTPGQGLQFLFEYFSETQRNKGNFPGRFSGRQFSNSRSEMNVSTLELGDSALYLCASSPSGVEGYNEQFFGPGTRLTVL.

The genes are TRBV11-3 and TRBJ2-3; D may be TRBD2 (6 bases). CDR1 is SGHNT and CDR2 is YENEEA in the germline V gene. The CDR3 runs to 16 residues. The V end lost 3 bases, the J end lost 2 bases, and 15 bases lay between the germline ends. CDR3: CASSFAPTGATDTQYF. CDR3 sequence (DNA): TGTGCCAGCAGCTTTGCCCCCACGGGAGCCACAGATACGCAGTATTTT.